This T cell receptor (beta chain) appears in the sequencing data of a study of T cell repertoires in cytomegalovirus infection. As regards this clonotype: Its specificity is unknown.

V gave up 6 bases and J gave up 7 bases; unmatched junction bases: 10. The CDR3 covers 14 residues. Germline loops: CDR1 SGHDN, CDR2 FVKESK. Each CDR3 protein is one row after TCRdb ran MiXCR on the reads. The sample holds fewer than 1,000,000 distinct CDR3 sequences, roughly 31% seen once. The J gene is TRBJ1-2, the V gene TRBV14, with TRBD1 identical over 8 bases. This clonotype was obtained from a human donor in good health (CMV status not recorded). Some clones in this sample may be carry-over from other donors' samples. The sequencing used cultured CD8+ T cells from PBMCs, collected from culture after CMV antigen stimulation. For the CDR3, the DNA is TGTGCCAGCAGAGGAGGACAGGGCGAAGCTGGCTACACCTTC. Translated, it gives CASRGGQGEAGYTF.